This T cell receptor (beta chain) was profiled in a study of molecular identifiers for immune sequencing clone quantification. This clonotype is medium-sized within its sample. As yet, its antigen is unknown. With 3 bases removed from V and 3 bases from J, the gap between germline ends came to 13 bases. From germline, CDR1 is SGHDT and CDR2 YYEEEE. The CDR3 extends over 14 amino acids. Each library that profiled naive CD8 cells came from around 18,000 to 910,000 sorted cells with 10%, 30% or 50% RNA. Study-wide findings and caveats: Clones above 20 RNA copies contained over 97% of effector molecules but under 1% of naive ones.

Preparation methods for the bulk TCR libraries were those previously described, with listed TCR primers. Via MiXCR, TCRdb re-called the PCR reads, giving one row per CDR3 protein. This table has 6,100 or so distinct CDR3 sequences, 16% appearing once. V and J are TRBV5-6 and TRBJ2-7, with D perhaps matching TRBD2 (6 bases). Sequences were obtained from naive CD8+ T cells from blood, with Jurkat cell RNA spiked in. Subset denoted: FACS-sorted CD8+CD4-CCR7+CD45RA+ naive T cells. The sequence came from a human donor in good health. Some libraries in this study had Jurkat cell RNA spiked in. The CDR3 spells CASSSMGLSYEQYF. CDR3 nucleotides: TGTGCCAGCAGCTCAATGGGACTTAGCTACGAGCAGTACTTC.